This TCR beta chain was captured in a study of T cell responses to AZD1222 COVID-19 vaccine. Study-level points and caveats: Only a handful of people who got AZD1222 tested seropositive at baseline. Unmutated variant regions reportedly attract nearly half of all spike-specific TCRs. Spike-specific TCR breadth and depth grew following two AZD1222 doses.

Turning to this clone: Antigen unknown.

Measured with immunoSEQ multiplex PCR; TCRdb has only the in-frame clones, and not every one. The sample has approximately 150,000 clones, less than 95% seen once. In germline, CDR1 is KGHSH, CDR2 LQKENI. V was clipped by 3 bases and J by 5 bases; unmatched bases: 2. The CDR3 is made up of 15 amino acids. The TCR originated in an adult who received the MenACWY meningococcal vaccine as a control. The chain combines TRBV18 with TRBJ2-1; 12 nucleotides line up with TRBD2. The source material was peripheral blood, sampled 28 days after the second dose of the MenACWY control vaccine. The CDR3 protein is CASSPGLAGHNEQFF. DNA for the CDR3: TGTGCCAGCTCACCGGGACTAGCGGGTCACAATGAGCAGTTCTTC.